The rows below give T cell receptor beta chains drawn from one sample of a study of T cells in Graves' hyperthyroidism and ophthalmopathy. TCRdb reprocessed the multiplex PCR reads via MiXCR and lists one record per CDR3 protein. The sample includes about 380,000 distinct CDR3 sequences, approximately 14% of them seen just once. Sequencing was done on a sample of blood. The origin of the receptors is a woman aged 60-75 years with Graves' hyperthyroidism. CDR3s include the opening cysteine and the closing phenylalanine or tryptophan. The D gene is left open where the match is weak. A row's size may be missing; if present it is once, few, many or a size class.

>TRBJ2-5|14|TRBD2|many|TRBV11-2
CASSLGSGKETQYF
TGTGCCAGCAGCTTAGGTAGCGGGAAAGAGACCCAGTACTTC
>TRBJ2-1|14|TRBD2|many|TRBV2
CASNRVSGNTEQFF
TGTGCCAGCAATCGGGTAAGCGGGAATACCGAGCAGTTCTTC
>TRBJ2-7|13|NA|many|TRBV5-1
CASASDSSYEQYF
TGCGCCAGCGCCTCGGACAGCTCCTACGAGCAGTACTTC
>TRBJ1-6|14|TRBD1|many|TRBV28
CASSIRDRVSPLHF
TGTGCCAGCAGTATCCGGGACAGGGTTTCACCCCTCCACTTT
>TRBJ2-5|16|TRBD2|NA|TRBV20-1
CSAREKGLAIGKTQYF
TGCAGTGCTAGAGAGAAGGGACTAGCGATCGGGAAGACCCAGTACTTC
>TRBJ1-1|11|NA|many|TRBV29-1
CSGGTDTEAFF
TGCAGCGGCGGGACCGACACTGAAGCTTTCTTT
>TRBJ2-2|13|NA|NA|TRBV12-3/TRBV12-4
CASTETRTGELFF
TGTGCCAGCACCGAAACTAGAACCGGGGAGCTGTTTTTT
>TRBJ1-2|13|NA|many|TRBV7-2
CASSLVRVEGYTF
TGTGCCAGCAGCTTAGTTCGTGTAGAGGGCTACACCTTC
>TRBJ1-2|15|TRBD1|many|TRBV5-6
CASSLYGGRGFGYTF
TGTGCCAGCAGCTTGTATGGAGGCAGGGGGTTTGGCTACACCTTC
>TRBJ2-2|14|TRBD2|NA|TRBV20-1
CSAGTSGPTGELFF
TGCAGTGCTGGAACTAGCGGTCCCACCGGGGAGCTGTTTTTT
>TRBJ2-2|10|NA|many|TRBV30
CALRAGELFF
TGTGCCTTGAGGGCCGGGGAGCTGTTTTTT
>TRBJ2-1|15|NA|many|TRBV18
CASSPGSQSYNEQFF
TGTGCCAGCTCACCCGGGAGTCAGTCCTACAATGAGCAGTTCTTC
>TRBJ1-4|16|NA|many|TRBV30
CAWSDASGATNEKLFF
TGTGCCTGGAGTGACGCCTCAGGAGCAACTAATGAAAAACTGTTTTTT
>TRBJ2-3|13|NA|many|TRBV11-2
CASSLEQAGTQYF
TGTGCCAGCAGCTTAGAGCAGGCTGGTACGCAGTATTTT
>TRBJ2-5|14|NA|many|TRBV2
CASGIGGVQETQYF
TGTGCCAGCGGCATCGGCGGCGTCCAAGAGACCCAGTACTTC
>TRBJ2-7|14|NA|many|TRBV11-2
CASSLGADYYEQYF
TGTGCCAGCAGCTTAGGGGCAGATTACTACGAGCAGTACTTC
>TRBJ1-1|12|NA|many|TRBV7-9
CASSWGYSEAFF
TGTGCCAGCAGCTGGGGGTACAGTGAAGCTTTCTTT
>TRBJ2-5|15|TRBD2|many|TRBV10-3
CAISESGGLQETQYF
TGTGCCATCAGTGAATCGGGAGGGCTCCAAGAGACCCAGTACTTC
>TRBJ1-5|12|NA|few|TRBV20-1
CSALTGIGPQHF
TGCAGTGCCTTGACAGGTATAGGGCCCCAGCATTTT
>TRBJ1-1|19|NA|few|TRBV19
CASSKTTGRLPGRATEAFF
TGTGCCAGTAGTAAGACCACCGGACGGCTACCGGGCAGGGCCACTGAAGCTTTCTTT
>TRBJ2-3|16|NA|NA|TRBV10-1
CASSDHPTDVRDTQYF
TGCGCCAGCAGTGATCATCCGACCGACGTGAGAGATACGCAGTATTTT
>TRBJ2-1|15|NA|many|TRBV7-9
CASSADRSSYNEQFF
TGTGCCAGCAGCGCGGACCGCAGCTCCTACAATGAGCAGTTCTTC
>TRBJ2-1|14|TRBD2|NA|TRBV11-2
CASSSLAGGNEQFF
TGTGCCAGCAGCTCTCTAGCGGGAGGCAATGAGCAGTTCTTC
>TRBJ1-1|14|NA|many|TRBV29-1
CSVSYRQAYTEAFF
TGCAGCGTCTCTTACAGGCAGGCCTACACTGAAGCTTTCTTT
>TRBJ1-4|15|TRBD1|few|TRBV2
CASRLLTGGNEKLFF
TGTGCCAGCAGGCTACTTACAGGGGGCAACGAAAAACTGTTTTTT
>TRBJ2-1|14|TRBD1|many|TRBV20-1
CSARDRESYNEQFF
TGCAGTGCTAGGGACAGGGAGTCTTACAATGAGCAGTTCTTC
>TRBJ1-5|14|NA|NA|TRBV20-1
CSARDSILNQPQHF
TGCAGTGCTAGAGACAGCATCCTCAATCAGCCCCAGCATTTT
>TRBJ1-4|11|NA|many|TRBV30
CAWGGVEKLFF
TGTGCCTGGGGAGGGGTTGAAAAACTGTTTTTT
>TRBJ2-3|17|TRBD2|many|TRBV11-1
CASSLPDDQRDGSTQYF
TGTGCCAGCAGCTTGCCCGACGATCAGCGGGATGGGAGCACGCAGTATTTT
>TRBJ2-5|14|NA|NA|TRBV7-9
CASSLAPRQETQYF
TGTGCCAGCAGCTTAGCGCCAAGGCAAGAGACCCAGTACTTC
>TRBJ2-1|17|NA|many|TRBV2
CASSEYGILSSYNEQFF
TGTGCCAGCAGTGAATATGGTATCCTAAGCTCCTACAATGAGCAGTTCTTC
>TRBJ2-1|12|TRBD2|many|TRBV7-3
CASSRGGDEQFF
TGTGCCAGCAGCCGGGGAGGGGATGAGCAGTTCTTC
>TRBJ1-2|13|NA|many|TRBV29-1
CSALEGGSDGYTF
TGCAGCGCCTTGGAAGGGGGATCAGATGGCTACACCTTC
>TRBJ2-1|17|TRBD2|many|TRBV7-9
CASSPTPGTSGNDEQFF
TGTGCCAGCAGCCCCACCCCCGGGACTAGCGGGAACGATGAGCAGTTCTTC
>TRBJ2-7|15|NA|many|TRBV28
CASSLDARGRGEQYF
TGTGCCAGCAGTTTAGACGCCAGGGGAAGAGGCGAGCAGTACTTC
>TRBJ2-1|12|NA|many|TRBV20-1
CSARVGRNEQFF
TGCAGTGCTAGAGTAGGGAGGAATGAGCAGTTCTTC
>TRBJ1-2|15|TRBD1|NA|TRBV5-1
CASSAGTGSDYGYTF
TGCGCCAGCAGCGCCGGGACAGGGAGCGACTATGGCTACACCTTC
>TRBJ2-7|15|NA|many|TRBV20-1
CSARDRQGKVYEQYF
TGCAGTGCTAGAGATAGGCAGGGCAAGGTCTACGAGCAGTACTTC
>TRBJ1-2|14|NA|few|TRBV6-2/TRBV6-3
CASSPGRQIGGYTF
TGTGCCAGCAGTCCCGGACGTCAGATTGGGGGCTACACCTTC
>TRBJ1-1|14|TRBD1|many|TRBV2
CASSVGQGTTEAFF
TGTGCCAGCAGTGTAGGACAGGGCACCACTGAAGCTTTCTTT
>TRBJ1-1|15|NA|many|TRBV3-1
CASSQVSARGTEAFF
TGTGCCAGCAGCCAAGTGAGCGCCCGGGGCACTGAAGCTTTCTTT
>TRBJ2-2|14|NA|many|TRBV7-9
CASSHTGSTGELFF
TGTGCCAGCAGCCATACAGGGTCCACCGGGGAGCTGTTTTTT
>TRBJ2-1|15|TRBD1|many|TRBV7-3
CASSLNRDSYNEQFF
TGTGCCAGCAGCTTAAACCGGGACAGTTACAATGAGCAGTTCTTC